The entry below describes one T cell receptor beta chain. Sequencing was performed with immunoSEQ multiplex PCR; in TCRdb, only in-frame clones are kept and a portion is missing. Of about 990,000 clones in the sample, approximately 78% were seen once. HIV-negative, healthy adults without recent acute infections or vaccinations were the donors. This sample was taken from a study of shared clonotypes between healthy human individuals. CDR1 SGHRS and CDR2 YFSETQ come from the germline V gene. Trimming shortened V by 4 bases and J by 2 bases, and 7 bases separated the two germline ends. This CDR3 comprises 12 residues.

The sequence was collected from a man aged 18 to 35 in good health. Some clones in this sample may be carry-over from other donors' samples. The J gene is TRBJ2-7, the V gene TRBV5-1; a possible D gene is TRBD2 (6 bases). Sequenced: memory CD4+ T cells from PBMCs. Subset defined: CD45RA-negative fraction. The DNA for the CDR3 is TGCGCCAGCAGCCCGGGGGCCTACGAGCAGTACTTC. Amino acid sequence: CASSPGAYEQYF.